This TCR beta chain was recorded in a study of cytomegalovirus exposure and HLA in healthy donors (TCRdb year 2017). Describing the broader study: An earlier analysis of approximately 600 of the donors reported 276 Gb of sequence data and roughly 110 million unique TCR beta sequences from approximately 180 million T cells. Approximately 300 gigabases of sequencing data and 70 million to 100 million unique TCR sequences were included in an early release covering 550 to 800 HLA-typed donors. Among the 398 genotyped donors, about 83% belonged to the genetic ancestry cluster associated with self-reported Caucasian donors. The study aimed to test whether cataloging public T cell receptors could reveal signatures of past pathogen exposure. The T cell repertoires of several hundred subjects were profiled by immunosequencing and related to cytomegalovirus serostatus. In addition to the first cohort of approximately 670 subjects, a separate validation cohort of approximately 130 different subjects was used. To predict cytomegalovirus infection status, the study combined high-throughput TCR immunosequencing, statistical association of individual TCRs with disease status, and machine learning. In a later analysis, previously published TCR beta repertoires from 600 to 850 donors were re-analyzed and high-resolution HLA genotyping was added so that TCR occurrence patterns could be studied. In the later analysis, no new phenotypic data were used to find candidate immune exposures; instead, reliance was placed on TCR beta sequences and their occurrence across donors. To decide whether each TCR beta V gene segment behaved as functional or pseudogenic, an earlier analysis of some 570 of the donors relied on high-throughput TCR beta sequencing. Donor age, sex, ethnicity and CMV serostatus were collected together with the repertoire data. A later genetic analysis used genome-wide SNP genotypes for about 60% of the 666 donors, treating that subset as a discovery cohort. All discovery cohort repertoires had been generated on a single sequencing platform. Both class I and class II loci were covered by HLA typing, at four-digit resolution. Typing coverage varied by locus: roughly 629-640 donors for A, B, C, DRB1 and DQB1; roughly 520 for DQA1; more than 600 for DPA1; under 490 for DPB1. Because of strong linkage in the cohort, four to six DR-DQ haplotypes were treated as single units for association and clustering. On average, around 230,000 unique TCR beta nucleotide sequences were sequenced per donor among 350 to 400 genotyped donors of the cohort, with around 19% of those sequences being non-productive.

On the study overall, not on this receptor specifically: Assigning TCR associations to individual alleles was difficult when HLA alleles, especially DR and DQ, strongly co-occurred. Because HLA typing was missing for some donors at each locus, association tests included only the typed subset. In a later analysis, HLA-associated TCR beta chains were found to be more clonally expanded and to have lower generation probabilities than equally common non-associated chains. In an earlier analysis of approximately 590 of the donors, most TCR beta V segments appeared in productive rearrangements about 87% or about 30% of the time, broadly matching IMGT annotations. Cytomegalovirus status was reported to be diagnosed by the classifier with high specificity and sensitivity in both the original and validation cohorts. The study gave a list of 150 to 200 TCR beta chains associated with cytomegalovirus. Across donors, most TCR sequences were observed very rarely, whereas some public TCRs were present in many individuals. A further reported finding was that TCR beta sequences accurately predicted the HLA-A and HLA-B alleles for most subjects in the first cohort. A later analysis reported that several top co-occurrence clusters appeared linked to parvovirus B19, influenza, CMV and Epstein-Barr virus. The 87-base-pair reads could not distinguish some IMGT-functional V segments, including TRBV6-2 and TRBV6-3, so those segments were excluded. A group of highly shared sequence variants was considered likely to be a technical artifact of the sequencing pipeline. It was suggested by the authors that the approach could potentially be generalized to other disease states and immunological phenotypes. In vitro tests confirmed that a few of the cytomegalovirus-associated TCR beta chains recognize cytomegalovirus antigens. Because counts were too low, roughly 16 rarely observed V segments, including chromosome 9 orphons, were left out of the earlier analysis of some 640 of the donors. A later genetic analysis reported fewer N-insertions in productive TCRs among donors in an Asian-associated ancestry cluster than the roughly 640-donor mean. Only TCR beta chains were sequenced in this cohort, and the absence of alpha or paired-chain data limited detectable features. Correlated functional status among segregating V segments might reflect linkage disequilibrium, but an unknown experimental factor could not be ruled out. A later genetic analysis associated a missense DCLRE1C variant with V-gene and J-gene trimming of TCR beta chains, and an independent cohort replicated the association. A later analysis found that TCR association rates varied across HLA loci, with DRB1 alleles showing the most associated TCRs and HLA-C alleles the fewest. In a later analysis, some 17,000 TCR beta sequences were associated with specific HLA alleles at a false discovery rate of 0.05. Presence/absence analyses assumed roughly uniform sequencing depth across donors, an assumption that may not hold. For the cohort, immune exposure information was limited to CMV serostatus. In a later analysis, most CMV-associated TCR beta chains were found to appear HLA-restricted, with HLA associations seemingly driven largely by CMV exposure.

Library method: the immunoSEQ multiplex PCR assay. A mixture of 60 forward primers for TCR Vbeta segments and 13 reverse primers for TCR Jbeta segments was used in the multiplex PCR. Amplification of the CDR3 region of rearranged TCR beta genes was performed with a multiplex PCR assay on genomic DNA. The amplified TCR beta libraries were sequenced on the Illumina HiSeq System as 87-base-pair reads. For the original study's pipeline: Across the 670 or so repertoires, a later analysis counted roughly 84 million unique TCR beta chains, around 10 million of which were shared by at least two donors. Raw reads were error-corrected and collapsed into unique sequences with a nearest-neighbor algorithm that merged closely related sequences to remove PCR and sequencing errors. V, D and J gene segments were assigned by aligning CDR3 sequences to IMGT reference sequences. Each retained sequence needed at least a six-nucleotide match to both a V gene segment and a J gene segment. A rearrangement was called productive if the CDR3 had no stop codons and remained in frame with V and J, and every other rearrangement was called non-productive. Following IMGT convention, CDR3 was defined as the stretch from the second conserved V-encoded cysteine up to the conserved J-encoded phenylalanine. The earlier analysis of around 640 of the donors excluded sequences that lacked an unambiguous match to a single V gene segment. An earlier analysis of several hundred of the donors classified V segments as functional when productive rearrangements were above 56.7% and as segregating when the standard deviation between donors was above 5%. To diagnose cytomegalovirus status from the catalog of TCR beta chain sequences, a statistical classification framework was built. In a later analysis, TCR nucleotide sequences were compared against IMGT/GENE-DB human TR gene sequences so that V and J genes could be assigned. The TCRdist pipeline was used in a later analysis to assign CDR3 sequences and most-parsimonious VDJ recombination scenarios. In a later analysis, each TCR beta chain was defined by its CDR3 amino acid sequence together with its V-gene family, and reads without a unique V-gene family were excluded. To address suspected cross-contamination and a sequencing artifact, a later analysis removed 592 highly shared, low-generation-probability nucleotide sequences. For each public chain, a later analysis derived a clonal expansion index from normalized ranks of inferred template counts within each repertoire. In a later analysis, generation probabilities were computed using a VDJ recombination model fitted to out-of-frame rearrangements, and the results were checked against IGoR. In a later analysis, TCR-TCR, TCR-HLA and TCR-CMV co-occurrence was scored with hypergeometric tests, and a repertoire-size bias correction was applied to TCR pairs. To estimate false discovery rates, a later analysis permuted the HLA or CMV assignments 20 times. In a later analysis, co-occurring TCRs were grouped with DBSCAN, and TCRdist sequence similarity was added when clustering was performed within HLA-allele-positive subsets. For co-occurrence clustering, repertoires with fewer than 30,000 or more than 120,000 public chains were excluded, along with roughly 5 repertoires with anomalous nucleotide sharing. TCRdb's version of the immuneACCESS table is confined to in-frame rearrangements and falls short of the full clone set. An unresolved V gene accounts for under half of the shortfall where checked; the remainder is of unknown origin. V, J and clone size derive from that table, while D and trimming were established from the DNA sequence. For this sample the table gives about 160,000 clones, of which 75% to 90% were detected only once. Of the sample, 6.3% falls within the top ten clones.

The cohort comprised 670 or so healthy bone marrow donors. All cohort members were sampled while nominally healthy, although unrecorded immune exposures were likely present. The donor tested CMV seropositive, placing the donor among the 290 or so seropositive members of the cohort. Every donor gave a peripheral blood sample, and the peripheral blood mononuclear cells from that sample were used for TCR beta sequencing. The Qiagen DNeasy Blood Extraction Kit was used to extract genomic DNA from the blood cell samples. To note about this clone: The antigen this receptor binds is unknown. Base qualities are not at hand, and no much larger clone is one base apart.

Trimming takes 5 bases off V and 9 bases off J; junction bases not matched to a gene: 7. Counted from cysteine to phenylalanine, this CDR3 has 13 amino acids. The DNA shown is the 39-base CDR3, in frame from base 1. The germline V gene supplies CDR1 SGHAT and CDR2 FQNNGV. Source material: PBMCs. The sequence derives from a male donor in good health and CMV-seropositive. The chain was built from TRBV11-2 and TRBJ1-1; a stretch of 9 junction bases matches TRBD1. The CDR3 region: CASSAPTGGKAFF. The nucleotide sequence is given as TGTGCCAGCAGCGCCCCGACAGGGGGAAAAGCTTTCTTT.